This entry concerns a single T cell receptor (beta chain). Its specificity is unknown. The sample is drawn from a study of beta chain features in type 1 diabetes. Study results and caveats: VDJ junctions sequenced from type 1 diabetes patients showed fewer insertions and more deletions. Whether HLA type influences TCRB rearrangement remained unresolved here.

Sequencing targeted expressed TCRB transcripts, as all isolated RNA had been reverse transcribed. The assay was immunoSEQ multiplex PCR, and TCRdb's table has in-frame clones only and misses some. In the table there are approximately 330,000 clones, approximately 9.9% of which are singletons. This receptor was identified in a woman aged 25 to 39 in good health. The sequenced material came from naive CD4+ T cells from blood.

The CDR3 DNA reads TGTGCCAGCAGCCCCCCAACGGGAGGGGTCACAGATACGCAGTATTTT. Encoded protein: CASSPPTGGVTDTQYF. V usage is TRBV7-3 and J usage is TRBJ2-3; the match to TRBD2 covers 8 bases. The CDR3 length is 16 residues. V lost 5 bases, J lost 2 bases, and 9 bases stayed unmatched. CDR1 SGHTA and CDR2 FQGTGA come from the germline V gene.